Detailed here is one T cell receptor beta chain. Looked up from germline, CDR1 is MDHEN and CDR2 is SYDVKM. The CDR3 has 12 residues. The V gene lost 1 base and the J gene lost 13 bases, with 11 bases spanning the gap. The data belong to a study of cytomegalovirus exposure and HLA in healthy donors. The PCR employed 60 Vbeta primers together with 13 Jbeta primers. Profiled with immunoSEQ multiplex PCR; TCRdb holds only in-frame clones, not every one. The sample includes about 130,000 clones, roughly 77% of them seen just once. The sequence was collected from a man aged 30-40 years in good health and CMV-seronegative. The chain joins TRBV28 to TRBJ1-3; weak D call: TRBD1 (5 bases). Sequenced input: PBMCs. CDR3 residues: CASSLSARGIYF. The CDR3 DNA follows: TGTGCCAGCAGTTTATCCGCGCGGGGGATATATTTT.